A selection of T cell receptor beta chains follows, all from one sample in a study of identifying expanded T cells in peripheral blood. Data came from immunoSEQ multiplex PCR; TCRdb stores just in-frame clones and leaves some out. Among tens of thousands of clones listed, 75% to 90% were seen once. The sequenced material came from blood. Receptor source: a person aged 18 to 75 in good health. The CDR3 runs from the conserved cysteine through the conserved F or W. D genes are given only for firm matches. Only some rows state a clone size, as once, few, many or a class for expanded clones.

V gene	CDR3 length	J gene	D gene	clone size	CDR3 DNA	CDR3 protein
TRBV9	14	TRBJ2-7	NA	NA	TGTGCCAGCAGCGTAGGCCCTAGCTCCTACGAGCAGTACTTC	CASSVGPSSYEQYF
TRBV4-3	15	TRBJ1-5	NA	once	TGCGCCAGCAGCCAGGCCCTCGGGACCCTCCAGGCCCAGCATTTT	CASSQALGTLQAQHF
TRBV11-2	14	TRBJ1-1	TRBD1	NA	TGTGCCAGCAGCATGGACAGGGGGCGGACTGAAGCTTTCTTT	CASSMDRGRTEAFF
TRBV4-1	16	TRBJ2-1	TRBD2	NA	TGCGCCAGCAGCCCCTTGCCGGGACTAGCGAGGAATGAGCAGTTCTTC	CASSPLPGLARNEQFF
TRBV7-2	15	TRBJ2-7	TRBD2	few	TGTGCCAGCAGCCCGTACGCTAGCGGGGCCTACGAGCAGTACTTC	CASSPYASGAYEQYF
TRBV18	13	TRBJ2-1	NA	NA	TGTGCCAGCTCACCCCTAGCCTACAATGAGCAGTTCTTC	CASSPLAYNEQFF
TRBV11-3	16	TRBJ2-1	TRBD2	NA	TGTGCCAGCAGCAGGAATCTAGCGGGAGGGCCCAATGAGCAGTTCTTC	CASSRNLAGGPNEQFF
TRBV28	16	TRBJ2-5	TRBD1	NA	TGTGCCAGCATATCTCACGGACAGGGGTCCCAAGAGACCCAGTACTTC	CASISHGQGSQETQYF
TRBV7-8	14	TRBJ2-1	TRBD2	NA	TGTGCCAGCAGCTTTCCACTAGCGGGACTAGCGCAGTTCTTC	CASSFPLAGLAQFF
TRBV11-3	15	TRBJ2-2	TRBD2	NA	TGTGCCAGCAGCTCCCAAAGCGGGGCTCCCGGGGAGCTGTTTTTT	CASSSQSGAPGELFF
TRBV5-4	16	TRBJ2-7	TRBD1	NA	TGTGCCAGCAGCCTGGCGGCCCGGACAGGATCCTACGAGCAGTACTTC	CASSLAARTGSYEQYF
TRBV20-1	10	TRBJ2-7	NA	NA	TGCAGTGTACGGTCCTACGAGCAGTACTTC	CSVRSYEQYF
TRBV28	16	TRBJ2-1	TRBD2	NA	TGTGCCAGCAGTTTGCATGGGACTAGCGGATACAATGAGCAGTTCTTC	CASSLHGTSGYNEQFF
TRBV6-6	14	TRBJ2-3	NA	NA	TGTGCCAGCAGTTTCCAGGGGAGCACAGATACGCAGTATTTT	CASSFQGSTDTQYF
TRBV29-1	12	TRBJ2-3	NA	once	TGCAGCGTCCACCTCATCACAGATACGCAGTATTTT	CSVHLITDTQYF
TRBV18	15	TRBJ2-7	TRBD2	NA	TGTGCCAGCTCAGAGGGCCTAGCGGTCACATACGAGCAGTACTTC	CASSEGLAVTYEQYF
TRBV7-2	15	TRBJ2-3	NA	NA	TGTGCCAGCAGCTTAGGCCGACAGGAAACAGATACGCAGTATTTT	CASSLGRQETDTQYF
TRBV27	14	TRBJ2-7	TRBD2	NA	TGTGCCAGCAGTTTATGGGGGGGTTTCTACGAGCAGTACTTC	CASSLWGGFYEQYF
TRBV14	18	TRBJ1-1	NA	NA	TGTGCCAGCAGCCAAGGGGTCAATAGGCCCGGCCCGATCACTGAAGCTTTCTTT	CASSQGVNRPGPITEAFF
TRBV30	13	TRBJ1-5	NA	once	TGTGCCTGGACCCAGGTCGGGACTCAGCCCCAGCATTTT	CAWTQVGTQPQHF
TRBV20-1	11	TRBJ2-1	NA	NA	TGCAGTGCTATGAGGGACAATGAGCAGTTCTTC	CSAMRDNEQFF